This T cell receptor (beta chain) was recorded in a study of OX40 agonist ivuxolimab in advanced cancers. At the level of the study: Partial responses were achieved by three patients: one hepatocellular carcinoma, two cutaneous melanoma. The study, taken as a whole, reports: At doses 0.1 to 3.0 mg/kg, CD4+ and CD8+ clones expanded.

The junction had 11 bases not matched to a gene; V was cut back by 4 bases and J by 10 bases. The CDR3 runs 17 residues. Germline CDR1 is SGDLS and CDR2 is YYNGEE. As concerns this clone: Its antigen is currently unknown.

Clones were read by immunoSEQ multiplex PCR, and TCRdb kept only the in-frame ones, dropping some. The table shows approximately 17,000 clones, with around 85% occurring only once. This TCR was recovered from an adult with an advanced solid tumor such as melanoma, head and neck, liver or kidney cancer. This rearrangement joins TRBV9 to TRBJ2-1, with 16 bases matching TRBD2. The starting material was CD4+ or CD8+ T cells sorted from blood, obtained in a trial of the OX40 agonist ivuxolimab. The CDR3 coding sequence is TGTGCCAGCAGCACCGGGACTAGCGGGAGGGGGCCGGGGGAGCAGTTCTTC. This sequence encodes CASSTGTSGRGPGEQFF.